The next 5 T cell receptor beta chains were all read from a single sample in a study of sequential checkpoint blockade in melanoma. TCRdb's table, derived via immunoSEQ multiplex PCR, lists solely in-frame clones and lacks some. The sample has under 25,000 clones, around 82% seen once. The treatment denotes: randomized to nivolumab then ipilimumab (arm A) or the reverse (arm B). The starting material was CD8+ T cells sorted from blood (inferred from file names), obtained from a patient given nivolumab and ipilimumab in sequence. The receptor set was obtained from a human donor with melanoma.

DNA of the CDR3: TGTGCCAGCAGCTTCGACAGGGTTTCAGGGGAACTGTTTTTT. It encodes CASSFDRVSGELFF. The chain uses TRBV7-9 and TRBJ1-4, with 7 bases fitting TRBD1. The CDR3 loop spans 14 amino acids. CDR1 SEHNR and CDR2 FQNEAQ come from the germline V gene (reference sequence). Trimming removed 3 bases from V and 12 bases from J; junction bases left unmatched: 10.

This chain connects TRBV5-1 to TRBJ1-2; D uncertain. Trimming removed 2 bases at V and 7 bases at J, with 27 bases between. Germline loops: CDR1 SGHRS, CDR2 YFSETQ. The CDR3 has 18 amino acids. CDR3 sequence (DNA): TGCGCCAGCAGCTTCCGGCCTAATAAGAAGGCCGAAGAGGGTGGCTACACCTTC. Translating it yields CASSFRPNKKAEEGGYTF.

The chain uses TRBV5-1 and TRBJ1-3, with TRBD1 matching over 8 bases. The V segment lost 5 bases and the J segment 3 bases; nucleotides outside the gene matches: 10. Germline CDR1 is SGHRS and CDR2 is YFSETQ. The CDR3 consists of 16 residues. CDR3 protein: CASSRSSGGLGNTIYF. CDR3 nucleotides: TGCGCCAGCAGTCGATCCTCAGGGGGCCTTGGAAACACCATATATTTT.

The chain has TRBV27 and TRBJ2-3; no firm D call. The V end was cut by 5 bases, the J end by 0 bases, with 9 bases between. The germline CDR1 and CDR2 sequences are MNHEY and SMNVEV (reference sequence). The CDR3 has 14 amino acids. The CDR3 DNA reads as TGTGCCAGCAGTCTCTATCCTAGCACAGATACGCAGTATTTT. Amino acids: CASSLYPSTDTQYF.

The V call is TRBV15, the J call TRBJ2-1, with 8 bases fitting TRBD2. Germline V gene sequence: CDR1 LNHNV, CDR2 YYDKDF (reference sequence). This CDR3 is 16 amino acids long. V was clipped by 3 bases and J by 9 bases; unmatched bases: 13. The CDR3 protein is CATSSDTGTRVGEQFF. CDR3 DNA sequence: TGTGCCACCAGCAGCGATACCGGGACTAGAGTCGGTGAGCAGTTCTTC. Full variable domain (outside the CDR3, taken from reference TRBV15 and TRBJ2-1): DAMVIQNPRYQVTQFGKPVTLSCSQTLNHNVMYWYQQKSSQAPKLLFHYYDKDFNNEADTPDNFQSRRPNTSFCFLDIRSPGLGDTAMYLCATSSDTGTRVGEQFFGPGTRLTVL.